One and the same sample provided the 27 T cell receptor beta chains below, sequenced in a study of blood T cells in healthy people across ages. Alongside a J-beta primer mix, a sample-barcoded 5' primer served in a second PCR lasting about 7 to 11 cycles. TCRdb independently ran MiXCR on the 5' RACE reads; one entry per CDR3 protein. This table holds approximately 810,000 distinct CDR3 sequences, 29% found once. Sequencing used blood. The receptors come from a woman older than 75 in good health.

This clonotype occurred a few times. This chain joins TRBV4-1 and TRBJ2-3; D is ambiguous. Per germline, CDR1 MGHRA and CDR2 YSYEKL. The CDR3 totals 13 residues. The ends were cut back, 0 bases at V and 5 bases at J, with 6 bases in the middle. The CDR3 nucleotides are TGCGCCAGCAGCCAAGATACGCGAGATACGCAGTATTTT. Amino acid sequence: CASSQDTRDTQYF.

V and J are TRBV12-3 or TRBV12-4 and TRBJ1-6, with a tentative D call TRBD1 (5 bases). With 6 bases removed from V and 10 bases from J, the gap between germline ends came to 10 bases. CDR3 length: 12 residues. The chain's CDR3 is CASRTVSSPLHF. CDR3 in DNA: TGTGCCAGCAGGACAGTGTCCTCACCCCTCCACTTT.

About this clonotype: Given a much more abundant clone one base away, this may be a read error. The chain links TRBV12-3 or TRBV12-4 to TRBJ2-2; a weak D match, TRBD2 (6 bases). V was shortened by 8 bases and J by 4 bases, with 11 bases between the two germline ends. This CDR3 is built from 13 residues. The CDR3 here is CASWLSGTGELFF. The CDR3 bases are TGTGCCAGCTGGCTTAGCGGCACCGGGGAGCTGTTTTTT.

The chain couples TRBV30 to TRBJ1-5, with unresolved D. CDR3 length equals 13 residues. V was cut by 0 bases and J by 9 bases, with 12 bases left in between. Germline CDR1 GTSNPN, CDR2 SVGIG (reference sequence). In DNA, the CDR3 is TGTGCCTGGAGTGTAAGGGCCGGTGGGCCCCAGCATTTT. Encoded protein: CAWSVRAGGPQHF.

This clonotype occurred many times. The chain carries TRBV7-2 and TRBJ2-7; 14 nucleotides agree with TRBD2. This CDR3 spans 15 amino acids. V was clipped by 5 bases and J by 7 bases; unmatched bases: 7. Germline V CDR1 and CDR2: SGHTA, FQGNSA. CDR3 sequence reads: CASSPRLAGGLEQYF. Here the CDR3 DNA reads TGTGCCAGCAGCCCACGACTAGCGGGGGGGCTTGAGCAGTACTTC.

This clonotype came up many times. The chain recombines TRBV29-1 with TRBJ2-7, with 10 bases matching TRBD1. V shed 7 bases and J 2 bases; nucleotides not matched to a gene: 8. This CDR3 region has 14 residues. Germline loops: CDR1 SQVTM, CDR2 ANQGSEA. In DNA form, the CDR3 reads TGCAGCGGAGGGGACAGGGGCGCTACCTACGAGCAGTACTTC. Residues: CSGGDRGATYEQYF.

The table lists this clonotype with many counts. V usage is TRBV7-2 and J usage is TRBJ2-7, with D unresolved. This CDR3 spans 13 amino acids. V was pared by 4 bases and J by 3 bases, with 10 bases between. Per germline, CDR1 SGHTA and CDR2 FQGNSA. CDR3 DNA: TGTGCCAGCAGCTCGGCGACTTTCTACGAGCAGTACTTC. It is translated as CASSSATFYEQYF.

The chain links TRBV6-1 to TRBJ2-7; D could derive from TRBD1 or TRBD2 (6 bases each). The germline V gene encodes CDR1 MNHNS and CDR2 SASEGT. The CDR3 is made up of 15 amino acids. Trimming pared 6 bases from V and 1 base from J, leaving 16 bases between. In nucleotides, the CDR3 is TGTGCCAGCAGCGAACAGGCGGGACAATCCTACGAGCAGTACTTC. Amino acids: CASSEQAGQSYEQYF.

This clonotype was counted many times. This CDR3 is CASSGDRASYNEQFF. Written as DNA, the CDR3 is TGTGCCAGCAGCGGGGACAGGGCATCCTACAATGAGCAGTTCTTC. This chain uses TRBV7-9 with TRBJ2-1; TRBD1 aligns across 9 bases. The CDR3 has 15 amino acids. J was trimmed by 1 base and V by 5 bases; bases with no gene match: 3. CDR1 is SEHNR and CDR2 is FQNEAQ in the germline V gene (reference sequence).

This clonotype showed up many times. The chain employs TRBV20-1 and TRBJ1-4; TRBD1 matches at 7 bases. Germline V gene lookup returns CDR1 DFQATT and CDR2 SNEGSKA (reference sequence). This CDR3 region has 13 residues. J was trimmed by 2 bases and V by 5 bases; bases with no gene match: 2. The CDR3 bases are TGCAGTGCTGTGGGACAGACTAATGAAAAACTGTTTTTT. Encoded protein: CSAVGQTNEKLFF.

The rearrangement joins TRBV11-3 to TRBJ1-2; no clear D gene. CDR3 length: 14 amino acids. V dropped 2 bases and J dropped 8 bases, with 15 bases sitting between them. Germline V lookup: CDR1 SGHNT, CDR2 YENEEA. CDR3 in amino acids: CASSLSGGFGGYTF. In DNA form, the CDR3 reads TGTGCCAGCAGCTTAAGTGGCGGGTTTGGGGGCTACACCTTC.

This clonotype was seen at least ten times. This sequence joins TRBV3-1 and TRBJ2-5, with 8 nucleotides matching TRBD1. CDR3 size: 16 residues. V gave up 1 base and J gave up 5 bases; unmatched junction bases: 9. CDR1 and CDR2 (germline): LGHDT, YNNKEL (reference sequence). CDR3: CASSQGRGRGGETQYF. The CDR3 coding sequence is TGTGCCAGCAGCCAAGGCAGGGGGCGAGGGGGGGAGACCCAGTACTTC.

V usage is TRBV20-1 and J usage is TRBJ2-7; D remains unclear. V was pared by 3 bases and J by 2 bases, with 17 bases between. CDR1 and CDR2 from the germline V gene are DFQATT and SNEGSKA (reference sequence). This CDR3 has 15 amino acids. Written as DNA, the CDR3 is TGCAGTGCTAGTCATCTTCAAGCAGGACCCTACGAGCAGTACTTC. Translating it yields CSASHLQAGPYEQYF.

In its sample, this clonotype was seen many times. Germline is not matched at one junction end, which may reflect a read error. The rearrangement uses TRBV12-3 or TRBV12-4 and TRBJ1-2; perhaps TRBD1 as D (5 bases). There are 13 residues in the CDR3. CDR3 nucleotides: TGTGCCAGCAGCTTAGGTGGGGCCTATGGCTACACCTTC. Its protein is CASSLGGAYGYTF.

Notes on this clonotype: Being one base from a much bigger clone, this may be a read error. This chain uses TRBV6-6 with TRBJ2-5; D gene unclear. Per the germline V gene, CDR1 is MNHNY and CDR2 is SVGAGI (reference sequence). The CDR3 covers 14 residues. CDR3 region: CASSPRMYQEIQYF. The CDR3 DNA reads TGTGCCAGCAGCCCCCGGATGTACCAAGAGATCCAGTACTTC.

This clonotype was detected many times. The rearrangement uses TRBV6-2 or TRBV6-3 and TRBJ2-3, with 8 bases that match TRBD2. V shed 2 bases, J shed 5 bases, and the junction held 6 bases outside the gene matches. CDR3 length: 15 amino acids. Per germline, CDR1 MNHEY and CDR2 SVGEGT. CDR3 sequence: CASSYQRGGGDTQYF. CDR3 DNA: TGTGCCAGCAGTTACCAACGGGGGGGAGGAGATACGCAGTATTTT.

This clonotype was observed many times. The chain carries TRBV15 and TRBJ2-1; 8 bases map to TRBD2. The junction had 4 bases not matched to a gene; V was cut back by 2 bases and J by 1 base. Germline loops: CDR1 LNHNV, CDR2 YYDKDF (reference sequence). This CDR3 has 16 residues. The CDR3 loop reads CATSRNSGASYNEQFF. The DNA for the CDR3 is TGTGCCACCAGCAGAAATAGCGGGGCTTCCTACAATGAGCAGTTCTTC.

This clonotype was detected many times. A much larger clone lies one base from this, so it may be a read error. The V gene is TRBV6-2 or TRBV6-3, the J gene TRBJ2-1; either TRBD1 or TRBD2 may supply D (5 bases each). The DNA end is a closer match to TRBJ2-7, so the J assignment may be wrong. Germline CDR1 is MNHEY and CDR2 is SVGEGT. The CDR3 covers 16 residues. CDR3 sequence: CASSYSDFRAYNEQYF. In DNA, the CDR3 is TGTGCCAGCAGTTACTCGGACTTCAGGGCCTACAATGAGCAGTACTTC.

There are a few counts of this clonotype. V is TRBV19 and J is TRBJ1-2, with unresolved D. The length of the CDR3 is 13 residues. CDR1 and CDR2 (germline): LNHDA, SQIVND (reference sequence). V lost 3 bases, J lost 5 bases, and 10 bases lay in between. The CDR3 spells CASSISALYGYTF. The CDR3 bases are TGTGCCAGTAGTATTTCAGCCTTATATGGCTACACCTTC.

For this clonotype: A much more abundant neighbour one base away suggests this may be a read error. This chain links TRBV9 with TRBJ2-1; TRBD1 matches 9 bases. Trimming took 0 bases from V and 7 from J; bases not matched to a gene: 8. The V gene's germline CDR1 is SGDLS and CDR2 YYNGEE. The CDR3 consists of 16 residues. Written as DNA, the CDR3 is TGTGCCAGCAGCGTAGGGGGACAGGGCCCCTTAAATGAGCAGTTCTTC. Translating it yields CASSVGGQGPLNEQFF.

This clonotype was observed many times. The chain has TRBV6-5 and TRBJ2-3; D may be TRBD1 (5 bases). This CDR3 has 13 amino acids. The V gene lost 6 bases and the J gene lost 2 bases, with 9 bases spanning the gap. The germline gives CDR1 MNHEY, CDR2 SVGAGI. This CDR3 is CASRLDNTDTQYF. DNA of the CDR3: TGTGCCAGCAGACTGGACAACACAGATACGCAGTATTTT.

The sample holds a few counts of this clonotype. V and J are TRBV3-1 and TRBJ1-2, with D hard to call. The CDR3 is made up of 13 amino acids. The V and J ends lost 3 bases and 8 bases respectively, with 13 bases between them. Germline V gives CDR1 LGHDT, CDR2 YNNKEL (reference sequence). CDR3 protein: CASSQGPAGGYTF. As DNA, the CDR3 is TGTGCCAGCAGCCAGGGCCCCGCGGGGGGCTACACCTTC.

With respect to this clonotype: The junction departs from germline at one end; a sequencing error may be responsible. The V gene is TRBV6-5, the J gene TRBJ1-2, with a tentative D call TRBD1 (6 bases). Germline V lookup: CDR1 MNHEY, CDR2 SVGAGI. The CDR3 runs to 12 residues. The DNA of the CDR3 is TGTACCAGCAGTTACTCAGGGGACGGCTACACCTTC. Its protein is CTSSYSGDGYTF.

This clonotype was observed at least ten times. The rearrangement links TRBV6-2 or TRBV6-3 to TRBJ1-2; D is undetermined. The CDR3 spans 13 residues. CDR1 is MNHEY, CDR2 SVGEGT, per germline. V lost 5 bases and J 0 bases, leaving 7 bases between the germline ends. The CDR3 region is CASSQESNYGYTF. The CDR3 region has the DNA TGTGCCAGCAGTCAAGAATCTAACTATGGCTACACCTTC.

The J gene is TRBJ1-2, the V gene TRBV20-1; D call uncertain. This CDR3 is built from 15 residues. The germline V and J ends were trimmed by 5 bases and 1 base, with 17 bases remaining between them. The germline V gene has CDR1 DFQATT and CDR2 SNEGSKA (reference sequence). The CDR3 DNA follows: TGCAGTGCTCAAGGCGGGATCCTTCTTAACTATGGCTACACCTTC. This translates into CSAQGGILLNYGYTF.

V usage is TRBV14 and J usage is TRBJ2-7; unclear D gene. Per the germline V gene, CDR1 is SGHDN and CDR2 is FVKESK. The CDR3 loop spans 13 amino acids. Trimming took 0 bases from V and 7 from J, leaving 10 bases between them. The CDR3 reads CASSQEVGSEQYF. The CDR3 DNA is TGTGCCAGCAGCCAAGAGGTAGGGTCGGAGCAGTACTTC. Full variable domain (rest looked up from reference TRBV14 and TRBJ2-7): EAGVTQFPSHSVIEKGQTVTLRCDPISGHDNLYWYRRVMGKEIKFLLHFVKESKQDESGMPNNRFLAERTGGTYSTLKVQPAELEDSGVYFCASSQEVGSEQYFGPGTRLTVT.

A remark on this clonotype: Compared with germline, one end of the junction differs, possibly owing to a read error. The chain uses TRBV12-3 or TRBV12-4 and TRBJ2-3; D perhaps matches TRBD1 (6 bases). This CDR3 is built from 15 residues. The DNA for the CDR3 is TGTGCCAGCGGGGGCAGCAAAGGGAACACAGATATGCAGTATTTT. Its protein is CASGGSKGNTDMQYF.